Following are 26 T cell receptor beta chains from one sample sequenced in a study of blood T cell repertoires in COVID-19 (dated by TCRdb to 2019 to 2021). The library was generated by the immunoSEQ multiplex PCR assay. TCRdb took over this immuneACCESS table, retaining in-frame rearrangements with V and J assigned. Such tables are incomplete; in checked studies, under half of the missing clones stem from an unresolved V gene, and the remainder is unexplained. Across this sample there are 70,000 to 95,000 clones, with about 90% seen only once. The ten largest clones capture about 2.5% of the sample. What was sequenced was peripheral blood. The receptors here all came from a man between 45 and 60 years old with COVID-19, enrolled during active disease.

V is TRBV3-1 (or the pseudogene TRBV3-2) and J is TRBJ1-1, with TRBD1 as a possible D gene (5 bases). The CDR3 consists of 15 residues. Germline CDR1 and CDR2: LGHDT and YNNKEL (reference sequence). Trimming took 1 base from V and 5 from J, leaving 14 bases between them. CDR3: CASSQVQEGKTEAFF. The CDR3 region has the DNA TGTGCCAGCAGCCAAGTACAGGAGGGAAAGACTGAAGCTTTCTTT.

This clone came up a few times. The chain couples TRBV3-1 (or the pseudogene TRBV3-2) to TRBJ1-1, with D possibly being TRBD1 (5 bases). Germline values: CDR1 LGHDT, CDR2 YNNKEL (reference sequence). V was cut by 1 base and J by 3 bases, with 12 bases left in between. This CDR3 has 15 residues. The chain's CDR3 is CASSQVWAGHTEAFF. CDR3 bases: TGTGCCAGCAGCCAAGTCTGGGCAGGGCACACTGAAGCTTTCTTT.

This clone was recorded once. The junction shows a germline mismatch at one end, possibly a read error. The chain combines TRBV13 with TRBJ1-2; 9 nucleotides match TRBD1. Germline loops: CDR1 PRHDT, CDR2 FYEKMQ (reference sequence). The CDR3 sequence is 13 residues long. CDR3 DNA sequence: TGTGCCAGCAGCTTATCTTCGGGACAGGGCTTCCTCTTC. It encodes CASSLSSGQGFLF.

CDR3 protein: CASSQESWGLYGYTF. For the CDR3, the DNA is TGCGCCAGCAGCCAAGAGAGTTGGGGCCTATATGGCTACACCTTC. The chain employs TRBV4-1 and TRBJ1-2, with D possibly matching TRBD1 (5 bases). V lost 0 bases, J lost 5 bases, and 13 bases lay in between. CDR1 is MGHRA, CDR2 YSYEKL, per germline. The CDR3 is 15 residues long.

This clone was picked up one time. V gene TRBV4-2 combines with J gene TRBJ2-1; 11 nucleotides align to TRBD2. Germline assignment: CDR1 LGHNA and CDR2 YNFKEQ. The V gene end was trimmed by 0 bases and the J gene end by 2 bases; junction bases not matched to a gene: 15. The CDR3 is 21 amino acids. This chain's CDR3 is CASSQELGSGGAWSAYNEQFF. CDR3 coding DNA: TGTGCCAGCAGCCAAGAGTTGGGTAGCGGGGGGGCCTGGAGCGCCTACAATGAGCAGTTCTTC.

This chain uses TRBV24-1 with TRBJ1-1; D is unresolved. The V gene lost 6 bases and the J gene lost 0 bases, with 10 bases spanning the gap. This CDR3 has 14 amino acids. Germline V CDR1 and CDR2: KGHDR, SFDVKD. This CDR3 reads CATSLRRMNTEAFF. CDR3 nucleotide sequence: TGTGCCACCAGTCTTCGCAGGATGAACACTGAAGCTTTCTTT.

This chain links TRBV5-5 with TRBJ2-3, with a possible D match to TRBD2 (6 bases). The CDR3 spans 15 residues. Germline V gives CDR1 SGHKS, CDR2 YYEKEE (reference sequence). Between the trimmed V and J ends, which lost 1 base and 2 bases, there was a span of 11 bases. CDR3 coding DNA: TGTGCCAGCAGCTTGTTGGGCGGGGTCACAGATACGCAGTATTTT. This codes for CASSLLGGVTDTQYF.

The chain links TRBV9 to TRBJ2-7; D is unclear. From germline, CDR1 is SGDLS and CDR2 YYNGEE. This CDR3 region has 13 residues. Trimming pared 1 base from V and 5 bases from J, leaving 10 bases between. CDR3 amino acids: CASSVSGTHEQYF. The DNA for the CDR3 is TGTGCCAGCAGCGTATCAGGTACCCACGAGCAGTACTTC.

The V call is TRBV9, the J call TRBJ1-2, with TRBD1 identical over 9 bases. The CDR3 spans 15 residues. The germline gives CDR1 SGDLS, CDR2 YYNGEE. J gave up 4 bases and V 1 base, and 5 bases lay outside the gene matches. For the CDR3, the DNA is TGTGCCAGCAGCGTACCCCGACAGGGGGGCTATGGCTACACCTTC. This encodes CASSVPRQGGYGYTF.

This rearrangement joins TRBV6-5 to TRBJ1-1, with D hard to call. CDR1 and CDR2 from the germline V gene are MNHEY and SVGAGI. This CDR3 has 13 residues. Trimming removed 8 bases from V and 5 bases from J, with 15 bases in between. The CDR3 loop is CASPQPLRTEAFF. Here the CDR3 DNA reads TGTGCCAGCCCCCAACCCCTGAGGACTGAAGCTTTCTTT.

V is TRBV30 and J is TRBJ2-7; 10 positions match TRBD2. The CDR3 covers 14 residues. Losses at the gene ends were 4 bases for V and 3 bases for J; bases not matched to a gene: 6. Per the germline V gene, CDR1 is GTSNPN and CDR2 is SVGIG (reference sequence). Here the CDR3 reads CAWIPSGGFYEQYF. As DNA, the CDR3 is TGTGCCTGGATTCCTAGCGGGGGTTTCTACGAGCAGTACTTC.

The chain combines TRBV9 with TRBJ2-5, with TRBD1 matching over 7 bases. CDR3 length equals 15 residues. Germline V gene sequence: CDR1 SGDLS, CDR2 YYNGEE. V lost 4 bases to trimming and J lost 2 bases; unmatched junction nucleotides: 8. The CDR3 DNA follows: TGTGCCAGCAGCAAATACCGGGACAGACAAGAGACCCAGTACTTC. Translation: CASSKYRDRQETQYF. The full variable domain, in which reference TRBV9 and TRBJ2-5 provide the parts outside the CDR3, is DSGVTQTPKHLITATGQRVTLRCSPRSGDLSVYWYQQSLDQGLQFLIQYYNGEERAKGNILERFSAQQFPDLHSELNLSSLELGDSALYFCASSKYRDRQETQYFGPGTRLLVL.

This sequence joins TRBV27 and TRBJ1-2, with TRBD1 matching over 7 bases. The germline V gene has CDR1 MNHEY and CDR2 SMNVEV (reference sequence). The length of the CDR3 is 14 residues. V shed 6 bases, J shed 6 bases, and the junction held 10 bases outside the gene matches. CDR3 residues: CASSLRDSVDGYTF. The CDR3 bases are TGTGCCAGCAGCCTTCGGGACAGCGTTGATGGCTACACCTTC.

This rearrangement joins TRBV5-6 to TRBJ2-7; D not certain. From germline, CDR1 is SGHDT and CDR2 YYEEEE. V lost 2 bases, J lost 0 bases, and 15 bases lay in between. The CDR3 extends over 16 amino acids. The CDR3 nucleotides are TGTGCCAGCAGCTTATTTATGGAGTCCTTCTCCTACGAGCAGTACTTC. Translation gives CASSLFMESFSYEQYF.

V usage is TRBV5-1 and J usage is TRBJ2-7; D possibly corresponds to TRBD2 (5 bases). Germline loops: CDR1 SGHRS, CDR2 YFSETQ. The CDR3 contains 12 residues. The germline V and J ends were trimmed by 4 bases and 5 bases, with 10 bases remaining between them. The CDR3 region has the DNA TGCGCCAGCAGCCAGGAGAGGGACGAGCAGTACTTC. This sequence encodes CASSQERDEQYF.

This chain links TRBV30 with TRBJ2-3; TRBD2 aligns across 11 bases. The V gene end was trimmed by 3 bases and the J gene end by 5 bases; junction bases not matched to a gene: 10. The CDR3 sequence is 16 residues long. Germline loops: CDR1 GTSNPN, CDR2 SVGIG (reference sequence). The CDR3 protein is CAWRKTSGVHGDTQYF. The CDR3 DNA sequence: TGTGCCTGGAGGAAGACTAGCGGGGTTCACGGAGATACGCAGTATTTT.

V gene TRBV28 combines with J gene TRBJ2-6, with 7 nucleotides matching TRBD1. This CDR3 has 18 amino acids. CDR1 is MDHEN and CDR2 is SYDVKM in the germline V gene. V trimming: 1 base; J trimming: 4 bases; junction bases outside the gene matches: 10. The DNA of the CDR3 is TGTGCCAGCAGTTTATACAAGGGGGCGCTATCCGGGGCCAACGTCCTGACTTTC. Encoded protein: CASSLYKGALSGANVLTF.

The chain carries TRBV9 and TRBJ1-1; 8 bases line up with TRBD1. Germline loops: CDR1 SGDLS, CDR2 YYNGEE. CDR3 length: 15 amino acids. With 4 bases clipped from V and 9 bases from J, the junction kept 14 bases outside the gene matches. CDR3 protein: CASSLRGQGREKAFF. The CDR3 DNA sequence: TGTGCCAGCAGCCTTAGAGGACAGGGAAGGGAAAAAGCTTTCTTT.

Only a few counts were recorded for this clone. The chain uses TRBV2 and TRBJ1-1; D uncertain. V lost 7 bases, J lost 1 base, and 4 bases lay in between. Looked up from germline, CDR1 is SNHLY and CDR2 is FYNNEI. The CDR3 spans 11 residues. The CDR3 DNA is TGTGCCAGCAAGAGGAACACTGAAGCTTTCTTT. Residues: CASKRNTEAFF.

V is TRBV7-3 and J is TRBJ2-6; 9 bases fit TRBD2. Trimming took 1 base from V and 2 from J; bases not matched to a gene: 6. Germline V gene data show CDR1 as SGHTA and CDR2 as FQGTGA. This CDR3 is 18 amino acids long. CDR3 coding DNA: TGTGCCAGCAGCTTAAGGTCCGGGACTAGCCCTGGGGCCAACGTCCTGACTTTC. Its translation is CASSLRSGTSPGANVLTF.

V and J are TRBV7-9 and TRBJ1-2, with 7 bases aligning to TRBD1. This CDR3 has 12 amino acids. V gave up 3 bases and J gave up 7 bases; unmatched junction bases: 2. Looked up from germline, CDR1 is SEHNR and CDR2 is FQNEAQ (reference sequence). CDR3 sequence (DNA): TGTGCCAGCAGCTTCACAGGGGTTGGCTACACCTTC. This encodes CASSFTGVGYTF. Variable domain in full (rest from reference TRBV7-9 and TRBJ1-2): DTGVSQNPRHKITKRGQNVTFRCDPISEHNRLYWYRQTLGQGPEFLTYFQNEAQLEKSRLLSDRFSAERPKGSFSTLEIQRTEQGDSAMYLCASSFTGVGYTFGSGTRLTVV.

The table lists this clone with a count of one. The rearrangement joins TRBV19 to TRBJ2-7, with 9 bases lining up with TRBD1. Per the germline V gene, CDR1 is LNHDA and CDR2 is SQIVND (reference sequence). The ends lost 5 bases at V and 6 bases at J; junction bases unmatched: 5. The CDR3 runs to 13 residues. CDR3 coding DNA: TGTGCCAGTAGTCATCCGGGACAGGGCGAGCAGTACTTC. It specifies CASSHPGQGEQYF.

This clone came up a few times. The chain couples TRBV9 to TRBJ2-7, with TRBD1 identical over 11 bases. The CDR3 spans 15 residues. Germline-derived CDR1 and CDR2 are SGDLS and YYNGEE. J was trimmed by 6 bases and V by 3 bases; bases with no gene match: 8. CDR3: CASSANPGTGGEQYF. The CDR3 DNA is TGTGCCAGCAGCGCTAACCCCGGGACAGGGGGCGAGCAGTACTTC.

The chain uses TRBV18 and TRBJ2-1; D call uncertain. V was trimmed by 2 bases and J by 8 bases, leaving 7 bases between them. Germline V gene data show CDR1 as KGHSH and CDR2 as LQKENI. This CDR3 is built from 12 residues. CDR3 bases: TGTGCCAGCTCACCATCCCTCCATGAGCAGTTCTTC. Residues: CASSPSLHEQFF. Filled out from reference TRBV18 and TRBJ2-1, the complete variable domain reads NAGVMQNPRHLVRRRGQEARLRCSPMKGHSHVYWYRQLPEEGLKFMVYLQKENIIDESGMPKERFSAEFPKEGPSILRIQQVVRGDSAAYFCASSPSLHEQFFGPGTRLTVL.

This chain connects TRBV7-9 to TRBJ2-7, with TRBD2 identical over 9 bases. V dropped 5 bases and J dropped 3; count of bases not matched to a gene: 5. From germline, CDR1 is SEHNR and CDR2 FQNEAQ (reference sequence). This CDR3 spans 14 amino acids. Written as DNA, the CDR3 is TGTGCCAGCAGCCCCCCGACTAGCGGCTACGAGCAGTACTTC. It translates to CASSPPTSGYEQYF.

In DNA, the CDR3 is TGCAGTGCTAGTGCCAACGGCCAAGAGACCCAGTACTTC. It specifies CSASANGQETQYF. This chain links TRBV20-1 with TRBJ2-5; D gene uncertain. CDR3 length equals 13 residues. V lost 3 bases, J lost 1 base, and 9 bases lay in between. The germline gives CDR1 DFQATT, CDR2 SNEGSKA (reference sequence).